The clone carrying this T cell receptor (beta chain) occurred once. Its target is unknown. This sample is drawn from a study of cytomegalovirus exposure and HLA in healthy donors. Whole-study results and caveats: In all likelihood, a cluster of highly shared sequence variants was a sequencing artifact.

CDR3 length: 17 amino acids. The germline V gene encodes CDR1 SGHRS and CDR2 YFSETQ. With 1 base clipped from V and 6 bases from J, the junction kept 13 bases outside the gene matches. At the time of sampling, donors were nominally healthy, though unrecorded immune exposures were likely. A multiplex PCR was run with 60 Vbeta primers and 13 Jbeta primers. In the source study's methods: Later work found tens of millions of unique TCR beta chains, with roughly 11 million shared. Produced via immunoSEQ multiplex PCR; TCRdb's table is partial and in-frame only. V and J calls and clone size are copied from that table; D and trimming were computed from the DNA. The sample yields about 130,000 clones, roughly 80% seen once.

Input material: PBMCs. The rearrangement links TRBV5-1 to TRBJ2-3; 8 bases line up with TRBD1. This receptor was obtained from a man aged 25 to 45 in good health and CMV-seronegative. The CDR3 coding sequence is TGCGCCAGCAGCTTGTTCGGGACAGGTAGTAGTATGGATACGCAGTATTTT. Protein sequence: CASSLFGTGSSMDTQYF. The full variable domain, its missing parts supplied by reference TRBV5-1 and TRBJ2-3, is KAGVTQTPRYLIKTRGQQVTLSCSPISGHRSVSWYQQTPGQGLQFLFEYFSETQRNKGNFPGRFSGRQFSNSRSEMNVSTLELGDSALYLCASSLFGTGSSMDTQYFGPGTRLTVL.